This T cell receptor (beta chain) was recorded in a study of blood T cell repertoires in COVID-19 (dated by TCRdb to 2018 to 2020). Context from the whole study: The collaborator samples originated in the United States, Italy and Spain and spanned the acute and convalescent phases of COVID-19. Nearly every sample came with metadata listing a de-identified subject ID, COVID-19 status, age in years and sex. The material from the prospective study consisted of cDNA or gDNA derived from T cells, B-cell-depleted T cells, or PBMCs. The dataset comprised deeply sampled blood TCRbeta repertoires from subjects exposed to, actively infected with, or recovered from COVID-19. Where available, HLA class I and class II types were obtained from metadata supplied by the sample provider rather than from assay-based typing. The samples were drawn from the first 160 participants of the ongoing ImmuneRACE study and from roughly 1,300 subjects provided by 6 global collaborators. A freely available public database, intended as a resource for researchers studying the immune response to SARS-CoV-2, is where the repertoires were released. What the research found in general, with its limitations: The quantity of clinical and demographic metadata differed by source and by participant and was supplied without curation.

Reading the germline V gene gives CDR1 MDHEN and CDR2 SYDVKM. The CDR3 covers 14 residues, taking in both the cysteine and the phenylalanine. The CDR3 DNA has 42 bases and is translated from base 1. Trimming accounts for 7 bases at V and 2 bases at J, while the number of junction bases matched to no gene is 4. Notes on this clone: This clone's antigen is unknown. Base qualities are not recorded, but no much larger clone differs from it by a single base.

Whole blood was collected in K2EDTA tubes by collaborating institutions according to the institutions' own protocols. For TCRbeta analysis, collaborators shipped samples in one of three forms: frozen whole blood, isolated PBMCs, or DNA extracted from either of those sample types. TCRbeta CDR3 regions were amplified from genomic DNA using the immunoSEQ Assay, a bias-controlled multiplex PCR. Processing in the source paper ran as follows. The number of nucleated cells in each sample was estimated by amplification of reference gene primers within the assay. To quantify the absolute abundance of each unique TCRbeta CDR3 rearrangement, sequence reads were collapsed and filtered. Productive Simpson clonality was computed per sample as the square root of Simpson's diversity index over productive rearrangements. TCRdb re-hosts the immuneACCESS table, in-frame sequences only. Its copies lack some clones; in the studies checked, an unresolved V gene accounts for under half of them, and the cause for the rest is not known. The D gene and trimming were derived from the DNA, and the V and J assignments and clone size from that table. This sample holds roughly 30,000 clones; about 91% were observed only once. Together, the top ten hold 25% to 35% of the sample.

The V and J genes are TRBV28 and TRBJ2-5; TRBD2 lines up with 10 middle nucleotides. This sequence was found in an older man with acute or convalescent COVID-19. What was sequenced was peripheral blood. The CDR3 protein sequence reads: CASTRTSGQETQYF. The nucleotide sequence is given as TGTGCCAGCACCCGGACTAGCGGACAAGAGACCCAGTACTTC.